This TCR beta chain originates from a study of OX40 agonist ivuxolimab in advanced cancers. The overall study: Every 2 weeks, ivuxolimab was infused into the patients intravenously at between 0.01 and 10 mg/kg.

Data came from immunoSEQ multiplex PCR; TCRdb stores just in-frame clones and leaves some out. Of fewer than 95,000 clones listed, 85% to 90% are singletons. Notes on the study in general: Dosing at 0.1 to 3.0 mg/kg was accompanied by clonal expansion of CD4+ and CD8+ blood T cells by week 6. Which antigen the expanded peripheral T cells recognized is unknown.

Patients were ruled out by autoimmune disease history or systemic immunosuppression. V lost 3 bases and J 3 bases, leaving 12 bases between the germline ends. There are 15 residues in the CDR3. Germline CDR1 reads LNHDA; CDR2 reads SQIVND (reference sequence). To note about this clone: As yet, its antigen is unknown.

The sample consisted of CD4+ or CD8+ T cells sorted from blood, taken in a trial of the OX40 agonist ivuxolimab. The source is an adult with an advanced solid tumor such as melanoma, head and neck, liver or kidney cancer. The chain combines TRBV19 with TRBJ1-5, with D maybe TRBD1 (5 bases). The CDR3 coding sequence is TGTGCCAGTAGTATCTCGGGGCCGCCCAATCAGCCCCAGCATTTT. The encoded protein is CASSISGPPNQPQHF.